This TCR beta chain was captured in a study of cytomegalovirus exposure and HLA in healthy donors. Study-wide context: The platform used for the 120 validation repertoires matched that of the approximately 670 first-cohort repertoires, a later analysis reported. Whole-study findings and limits: Reported results showed that the classifier diagnosed cytomegalovirus status with high specificity and sensitivity.

About this clone: Its antigen is not identified.

Method: immunoSEQ multiplex PCR; TCRdb's copy keeps in-frame clones and lacks some. The sample yields a few hundred thousand clones, over 75% seen once. The sequence was collected from a man under 40 in good health and CMV-seronegative. What was sequenced was PBMCs.

The CDR3 is CASTLTGNMNTEAFF. In DNA, the CDR3 is TGTGCCAGCACCCTTACAGGAAATATGAACACTGAAGCTTTCTTT. J is TRBJ1-1 and V is TRBV5-6; possible D gene TRBD1, 5 bases. The CDR3 runs 15 residues. Per germline, CDR1 SGHDT and CDR2 YYEEEE. V shed 6 bases and J shed 0 bases, with 15 bases lying between them. The full variable domain, in which reference TRBV5-6 and TRBJ1-1 provide the parts outside the CDR3, is DAGVTQSPTHLIKTRGQQVTLRCSPKSGHDTVSWYQQALGQGPQFIFQYYEEEERQRGNFPDRFSGHQFPNYSSELNVNALLLGDSALYLCASTLTGNMNTEAFFGQGTRLTVV.